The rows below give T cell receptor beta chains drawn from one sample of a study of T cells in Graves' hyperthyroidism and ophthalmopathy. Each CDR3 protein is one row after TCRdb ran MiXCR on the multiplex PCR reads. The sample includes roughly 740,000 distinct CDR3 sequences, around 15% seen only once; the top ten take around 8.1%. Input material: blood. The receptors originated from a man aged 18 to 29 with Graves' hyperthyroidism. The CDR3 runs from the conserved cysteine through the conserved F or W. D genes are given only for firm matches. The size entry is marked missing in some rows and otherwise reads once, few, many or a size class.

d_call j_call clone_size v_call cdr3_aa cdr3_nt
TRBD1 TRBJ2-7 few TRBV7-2 CASSPRQGAGEQYF TGTGCCAGCAGCCCCCGACAGGGGGCCGGGGAGCAGTACTTC
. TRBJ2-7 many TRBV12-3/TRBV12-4 CASSNRGYEQYF TGTGCCAGCAGCAACCGGGGGTACGAGCAGTACTTC
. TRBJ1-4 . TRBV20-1 CSAMNRVSFF TGCAGTGCTATGAACAGGGTGTCGTTTTTT
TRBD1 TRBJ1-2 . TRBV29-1 CSGQGMADYGYTF TGCAGCGGACAGGGGATGGCTGACTATGGCTACACCTTC
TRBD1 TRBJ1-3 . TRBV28 CASSLRTGVSTIYF TGTGCCAGCAGTTTACGGACAGGGGTCAGCACCATATATTTT
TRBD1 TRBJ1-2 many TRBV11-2 CASRRTGAGYGYTF TGTGCCAGCAGGAGAACAGGGGCTGGCTATGGCTACACCTTC
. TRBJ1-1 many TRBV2 CASSELRGEHTEAFF TGTGCCAGCAGTGAACTCAGAGGGGAACACACTGAAGCTTTCTTT
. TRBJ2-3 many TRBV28 CASSIDRGGSDTQYF TGTGCCAGCAGCATTGACAGGGGAGGGTCAGATACGCAGTATTTT
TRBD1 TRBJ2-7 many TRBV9 CASSETGGSYEQYF TGTGCCAGCAGCGAGACAGGGGGCTCGTACGAGCAGTACTTC
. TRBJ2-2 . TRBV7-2 CAKAVNTGELFF TGTGCCAAAGCGGTGAACACCGGGGAGCTGTTTTTT
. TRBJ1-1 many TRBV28 CASSFTLNTEAFF TGTGCCAGCAGTTTTACCCTGAACACTGAAGCTTTCTTT
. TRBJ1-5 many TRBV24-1 CATSDSGENQPQHF TGTGCCACCAGTGATTCCGGGGAGAATCAGCCCCAGCATTTT
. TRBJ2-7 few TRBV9 CASSVDGGFGIYEQYF TGTGCCAGCAGCGTAGATGGGGGTTTTGGGATCTACGAGCAGTACTTC
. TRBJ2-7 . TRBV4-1 CASSQAQSYEQYF TGCGCCAGCAGCCAAGCCCAGAGCTACGAGCAGTACTTC
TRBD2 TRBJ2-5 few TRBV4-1 CASSQGASGSLETQYF TGCGCCAGCAGCCAAGGCGCTAGCGGGAGCTTAGAGACCCAGTACTTC
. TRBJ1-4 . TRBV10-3 CAISGTEGEKLFF TGTGCCATCAGCGGGACGGAGGGTGAAAAACTGTTTTTT
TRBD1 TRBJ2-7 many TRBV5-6 CASSLGGQGPYEQYF TGTGCCAGCAGCTTGGGGGGACAGGGCCCCTACGAGCAGTACTTC
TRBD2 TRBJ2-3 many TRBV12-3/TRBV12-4 CASSPRTSVTNTQYF TGTGCCAGCAGCCCCAGGACTAGCGTCACGAATACGCAGTATTTT
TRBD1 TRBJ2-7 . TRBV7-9 CASSLPGQGANEQYF TGTGCCAGCAGCCTCCCGGGACAGGGGGCCAACGAGCAGTACTTC
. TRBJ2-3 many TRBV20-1 CSATRLSGGTDTQYF TGCAGTGCTACCAGGCTTAGCGGAGGCACAGATACGCAGTATTTT
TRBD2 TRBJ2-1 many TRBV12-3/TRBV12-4 CASSPRLAGSYEQFF TGTGCCAGCAGTCCCCGACTAGCGGGATCGTATGAGCAGTTCTTC
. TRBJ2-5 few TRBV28 CASRPTGSRETQYF TGTGCCAGCAGGCCAACAGGGTCGCGGGAGACCCAGTACTTC
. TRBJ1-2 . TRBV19 CASSWAGAPNYGYTF TGTGCCAGTAGTTGGGCAGGGGCCCCTAACTATGGCTACACCTTC
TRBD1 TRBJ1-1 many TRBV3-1 CASRDGDRDREAFF TGTGCCAGCAGGGACGGGGACAGGGACCGTGAAGCTTTCTTT
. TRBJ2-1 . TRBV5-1 CASSLDGVSYNEQFF TGCGCCAGCAGCTTGGACGGGGTCTCCTACAATGAGCAGTTCTTC
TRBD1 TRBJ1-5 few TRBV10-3 CAISVGQGSNQPQHF TGTGCCATCAGTGTGGGACAGGGTAGCAATCAGCCCCAGCATTTT
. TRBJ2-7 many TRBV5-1 CASSQDSRSYEQYF TGCGCCAGCAGCCAGGACTCCCGGTCCTACGAGCAGTACTTC
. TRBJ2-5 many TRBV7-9 CATIFGDQETQYF TGTGCCACCATCTTTGGCGACCAAGAGACCCAGTACTTC
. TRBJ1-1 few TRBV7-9 CASSSRQESNTEAFF TGTGCCAGCAGCTCCCGACAGGAATCGAACACTGAAGCTTTCTTT
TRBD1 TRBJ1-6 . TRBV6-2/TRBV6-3 CATRQGDNSPLHF TGTGCCACTCGACAGGGGGATAATTCACCCCTCCACTTT
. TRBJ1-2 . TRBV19 CASNRPRDIFPYGYTF TGTGCCAGTAACCGACCGCGGGACATCTTCCCTTATGGCTACACCTTC
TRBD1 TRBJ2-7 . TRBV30 CAWGLPDRGYCEQYF TGTGCCTGGGGACTTCCGGACAGGGGGTACTGCGAGCAGTACTTC
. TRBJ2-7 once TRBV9 CASSVELAETYEQYF TGTGCCAGCAGCGTAGAGTTAGCGGAAACCTACGAGCAGTACTTC
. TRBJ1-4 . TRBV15 CATSSGGAGEKLFF TGTGCCACCAGCAGCGGTGGGGCGGGTGAAAAACTGTTTTTT
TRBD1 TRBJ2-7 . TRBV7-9 CASSSDPGQGAREQYF TGTGCCAGCAGCTCCGACCCGGGACAGGGGGCCAGAGAGCAGTACTTC
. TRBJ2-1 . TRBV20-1 CSARDHAVEQFF TGCAGTGCTAGAGACCATGCCGTTGAGCAGTTCTTC
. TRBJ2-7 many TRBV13 CASSQGRGPPREQYF TGTGCCAGCAGCCAGGGAAGAGGTCCCCCTCGCGAGCAGTACTTC
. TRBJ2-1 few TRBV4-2 CASSQEPLSSYNEQFF TGTGCCAGCAGCCAAGAGCCCTTGAGCTCCTACAATGAGCAGTTCTTC
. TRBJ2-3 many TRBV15 CATSSTIAYTDTQYF TGTGCCACCAGCAGTACGATCGCGTACACAGATACGCAGTATTTT
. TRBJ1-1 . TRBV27 CASSLSQRAEAFF TGTGCCAGCAGTTTATCGCAGAGGGCTGAAGCTTTCTTT
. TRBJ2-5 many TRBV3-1 CASSPSWAPQETQYF TGTGCCAGCAGCCCAAGTTGGGCACCTCAAGAGACCCAGTACTTC
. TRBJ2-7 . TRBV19 CASRGTGTGNEQYF TGTGCCAGTAGGGGCACCGGGACGGGAAACGAGCAGTACTTC
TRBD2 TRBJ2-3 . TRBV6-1 CASSLRRGSTDTQYF TGTGCCAGCAGCCTACGGCGGGGGAGCACAGATACGCAGTATTTT
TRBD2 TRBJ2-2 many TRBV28 CASSLLAETGELFF TGTGCCAGCAGTTTACTAGCGGAGACCGGGGAGCTGTTTTTT
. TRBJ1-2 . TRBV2 CASSENTVSYGYTF TGTGCCAGCAGTGAAAACACAGTAAGCTATGGCTACACCTTC
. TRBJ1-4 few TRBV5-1 CASSQATGAGNEKLFF TGCGCCAGCAGCCAAGCCACCGGGGCGGGGAATGAAAAACTGTTTTTT
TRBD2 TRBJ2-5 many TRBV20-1 CSAQLAGVVETQYF TGCAGTGCCCAACTAGCGGGAGTGGTGGAGACCCAGTACTTC
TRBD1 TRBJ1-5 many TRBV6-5 CASSYTGVSQPQHF TGTGCCAGCAGTTATACAGGGGTGTCTCAGCCCCAGCATTTT
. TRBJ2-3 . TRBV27 CASSFLTSTDTQYF TGTGCCAGCAGTTTCTTAACTAGCACAGATACGCAGTATTTT
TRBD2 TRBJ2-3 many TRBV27 CASSLWGGGPTDTQYF TGTGCCAGCAGTTTATGGGGGGGGGGTCCCACAGATACGCAGTATTTT
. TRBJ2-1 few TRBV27 CASRGVNEQFF TGTGCCAGCAGGGGGGTTAATGAGCAGTTCTTC